The 27 T cell receptor beta chains given below trace back to one sample, sequenced in a study of breast tumors, draining lymph nodes, adjacent tissues. Breast cancer patients provided tissue from their axillary draining lymph nodes. TCRdb analysed the multiplex PCR reads with MiXCR anew, one entry per CDR3 protein. The sample has 70,000 to 85,000 distinct CDR3 sequences; roughly 19% are singletons. The sample was axillary lymph node tissue. The receptors shown here come from a female donor with breast cancer. Some clones in this sample may be carry-over from other donors' samples.

This clonotype was counted ten times or more. The chain combines TRBV7-8 with TRBJ2-5; 8 nucleotides line up with TRBD2. Germline V gene lookup returns CDR1 SGHVS and CDR2 FQNEAQ. The ends lost 5 bases at V and 4 bases at J; junction bases unmatched: 6. The CDR3 extends over 14 amino acids. The CDR3, as DNA: TGTGCCAGCAGCCCAAGCGGGAGATTAGAGACCCAGTACTTC. Its protein is CASSPSGRLETQYF.

In its sample, this clonotype was seen many times. CDR3 bases: TGTGCCAGCAAGGCCGGGACAGAAAATGAAAAACTGTTTTTT. Amino acids: CASKAGTENEKLFF. The rearrangement links TRBV2 to TRBJ1-4, with 7 bases aligning to TRBD1. V trimming: 7 bases; J trimming: 5 bases; junction bases outside the gene matches: 7. The CDR3 is made up of 14 amino acids. CDR1 is SNHLY and CDR2 is FYNNEI in the germline V gene.

The chain uses TRBV3-1 and TRBJ1-3, with a weak D call TRBD1 (5 bases). The CDR3 runs 15 residues. The V gene lost 1 base and the J gene lost 4 bases, with 11 bases spanning the gap. The germline gives CDR1 LGHDT, CDR2 YNNKEL (reference sequence). The CDR3 reads CASSQGEGWGNTIYF. The CDR3 DNA is TGTGCCAGCAGCCAAGGCGAGGGGTGGGGAAACACCATATATTTT.

The sample holds many counts of this clonotype. V usage is TRBV19 and J usage is TRBJ2-3, with D perhaps matching TRBD1 or TRBD2 (5 bases each). CDR3 length: 14 amino acids. Germline-derived CDR1 and CDR2 are LNHDA and SQIVND (reference sequence). Trimming took 7 bases from V and 6 from J, leaving 17 bases between them. This CDR3 is CASMDGGIRDTQYF. DNA for the CDR3: TGTGCCAGTATGGATGGGGGAATCAGGGATACGCAGTATTTT.

In this sample, this clonotype turned up many times. The V gene is TRBV7-6, the J gene TRBJ1-6, with 7 bases fitting TRBD1. Germline CDR1 SGHVS, CDR2 FNYEAQ. This CDR3 region has 17 residues. Trimming at V came to 1 base and at J to 8 bases, leaving 11 bases not matched to a gene. The CDR3 DNA follows: TGTGCCAGCAGCTTAGGGGCTACGACAGGGTCGGATTCACCCCTCCACTTT. Its translation: CASSLGATTGSDSPLHF.

The table lists this clonotype with many counts. The chain couples TRBV20-1 to TRBJ2-2, with 9 bases that match TRBD2. The germline gives CDR1 DFQATT, CDR2 SNEGSKA (reference sequence). Losses at the gene ends were 6 bases for V and 0 bases for J; bases not matched to a gene: 11. This CDR3 region has 17 residues. CDR3 coding DNA: TGCAGTGCCAAGGGGGCTAGCGGGATCTCGAACACCGGGGAGCTGTTTTTT. Amino acids: CSAKGASGISNTGELFF.

This clonotype turned up a few times. This chain connects TRBV11-2 to TRBJ2-4; no definite D call. The CDR3 length is 15 residues. Looked up from germline, CDR1 is SGHAT and CDR2 is FQNNGV. V dropped 5 bases and J dropped 7 bases, with 18 bases sitting between them. CDR3 protein: CASSPGVGLRNIQYF. The CDR3 region has the DNA TGTGCCAGCAGCCCAGGTGTGGGTCTTAGGAACATTCAGTACTTC.

This clonotype was counted at least ten times. The rearrangement uses TRBV7-8 and TRBJ2-7, with D uncertain. Trimming pared 2 bases from V and 0 bases from J, leaving 11 bases between. This CDR3 has 15 amino acids. Germline CDR1 reads SGHVS; CDR2 reads FQNEAQ. CDR3 sequence (DNA): TGTGCCAGCAGCTTACAGTCTACTTCCTCCTACGAGCAGTACTTC. Its protein product is CASSLQSTSSYEQYF.

A note on this clonotype: With a much larger clone just one base away, this may be a read error. The chain links TRBV5-1 to TRBJ2-2; D is possibly TRBD2 (5 bases). V lost 5 bases to trimming and J lost 2 bases, with 13 bases between them. The CDR3 loop spans 15 amino acids. CDR1 is SGHRS and CDR2 is YFSETQ in the germline V gene. The CDR3 coding sequence is TGCGCCAGCAGTCTAGCCAGGCCAAACACCGGGGAGCTGTTTTTT. Translation gives CASSLARPNTGELFF.

This clonotype was seen a single time. The J gene is TRBJ2-1, the V gene TRBV6-1, with D maybe TRBD1 (6 bases). CDR3 length equals 13 residues. Germline CDR1 reads MNHNS; CDR2 reads SASEGT. The V end was cut by 7 bases, the J end by 2 bases, with 9 bases between. CDR3 DNA sequence: TGTGCCAGCAACCGGGACACCTACAATGAGCAGTTCTTC. It codes for CASNRDTYNEQFF.

This clonotype was counted a few times. This chain links TRBV6-2 or TRBV6-3 with TRBJ2-1, with D perhaps matching TRBD2 (6 bases). The CDR3 extends over 12 amino acids. Germline CDR1 reads MNHEY; CDR2 reads SVGEGT. The germline V and J ends were trimmed by 5 bases and 7 bases, with 9 bases remaining between them. The CDR3 nucleotides read TGTGCCAGCAGTGGGACTTTTAATGAGCAGTTCTTC. It translates to CASSGTFNEQFF.

This clonotype was observed many times. The chain is built from TRBV12-3 or TRBV12-4 and TRBJ2-5; 7 bases match TRBD1. The CDR3 extends over 14 amino acids. After removal of 4 bases from V and 4 bases from J, the junction contained 6 bases not matched to a gene. CDR3 loop: CASSSTGLGETQYF. DNA of the CDR3: TGTGCCAGCAGTTCGACAGGGTTGGGAGAGACCCAGTACTTC.

This chain joins TRBV20-1 and TRBJ2-7; D is tentatively TRBD1 or TRBD2 (5 bases each). The CDR3 consists of 14 residues. Trimming stripped 2 bases from V and 2 bases from J, with 13 bases between. Germline CDR1 and CDR2: DFQATT and SNEGSKA (reference sequence). The CDR3 loop is CSARRGADPYEQYF. CDR3 DNA sequence: TGCAGTGCTAGAAGAGGGGCGGACCCCTACGAGCAGTACTTC.

This clonotype was counted a few times. V gene TRBV18 combines with J gene TRBJ2-7; TRBD2 might be the D (6 bases). The CDR3 is 13 amino acids. Trimming took 2 bases from V and 6 from J, leaving 11 bases between them. Germline V CDR1 and CDR2: KGHSH, LQKENI. CDR3 loop: CASSPKQGGEQYF. The CDR3 nucleotides are TGTGCCAGCTCACCAAAGCAGGGAGGCGAGCAGTACTTC.

The chain uses TRBV11-2 and TRBJ2-5; maybe TRBD2 (5 bases). Between the trimmed V and J ends, which lost 5 bases and 5 bases, there was a span of 18 bases. The CDR3 is 15 residues long. CDR1 is SGHAT and CDR2 is FQNNGV in the germline V gene. The DNA of the CDR3 is TGTGCCAGCAGCCCTCGAGCGGCAACGGGGGAGACCCAGTACTTC. It translates to CASSPRAATGETQYF.

There are many counts of this clonotype. This chain joins TRBV12-3 or TRBV12-4 and TRBJ2-2, with D uncertain. The length of the CDR3 is 15 residues. V dropped 7 bases and J dropped 0 bases, with 12 bases sitting between them. The CDR3 spells CASKESGPNTGELFF. The CDR3 coding sequence is TGTGCCAGCAAGGAAAGTGGACCGAACACCGGGGAGCTGTTTTTT.

In this sample, this clonotype turned up many times. The chain is built from TRBV7-2 and TRBJ1-3, with TRBD1 as a possible D gene (5 bases). Trimming pared 0 bases from V and 0 bases from J, leaving 9 bases between. Germline V lookup: CDR1 SGHTA, CDR2 FQGNSA. The CDR3 loop spans 16 amino acids. The DNA of the CDR3 is TGTGCCAGCAGCTTAGCTCCAGGGAACTCTGGAAACACCATATATTTT. The encoded protein is CASSLAPGNSGNTIYF.

This clonotype was seen many times. The rearrangement uses TRBV6-1 and TRBJ2-1; D possibly corresponds to TRBD2 (6 bases). Between the trimmed V and J ends, which lost 3 bases and 7 bases, there was a span of 22 bases. Germline CDR1 reads MNHNS; CDR2 reads SASEGT. The CDR3 runs to 17 residues. The CDR3 loop is CASSDPPGTQALNEQFF. DNA of the CDR3: TGTGCCAGCAGTGACCCCCCCGGGACTCAGGCACTTAATGAGCAGTTCTTC.

This clonotype was detected a few times. This chain links TRBV30 with TRBJ2-1; 8 bases are shared with TRBD1. The J segment lost 9 bases and the V segment lost 1 base, leaving 11 bases of the junction unmatched. Germline CDR1 is GTSNPN and CDR2 is SVGIG (reference sequence). CDR3 size: 15 residues. The CDR3 sequence: CAWSGEAGGMGEQFF. The CDR3 DNA reads TGTGCCTGGAGTGGGGAGGCAGGGGGCATGGGTGAGCAGTTCTTC.

This clonotype was observed at least ten times. V gene TRBV20-1 combines with J gene TRBJ2-5; 7 bases align to TRBD2. Germline CDR1 reads DFQATT; CDR2 reads SNEGSKA (reference sequence). This CDR3 contains 13 residues. After removal of 3 bases from V and 4 bases from J, the junction contained 5 bases not matched to a gene. The CDR3 DNA is TGCAGTGCTAGGCGGGAGTTGGTAGAGACCCAGTACTTC. It translates to CSARRELVETQYF.

A remark on this clonotype: One base away lies a much larger clone, so this may be a sequencing read error. It is likely a read error, because the conserved phenylalanine at the end of the CDR3 is missing. This chain connects TRBV7-9 to TRBJ2-1, with TRBD2 matching over 7 bases. V lost 4 bases to trimming and J lost 0 bases; unmatched junction nucleotides: 18. Germline assignment: CDR1 SEHNR and CDR2 FQNEAQ (reference sequence). The CDR3 runs 20 residues. This CDR3 reads CASSSPAGDGYTSSYNEQFL. The CDR3 DNA is TGTGCCAGCAGCTCCCCTGCGGGAGATGGGTATACTAGCTCCTACAATGAGCAGTTCCTC.

This clonotype was detected many times. The chain combines TRBV4-1 with TRBJ2-3; tentatively, D is TRBD2 (5 bases). This CDR3 is built from 14 residues. Looked up from germline, CDR1 is MGHRA and CDR2 is YSYEKL. V shed 2 bases and J shed 1 base, with 7 bases lying between them. The CDR3 loop reads CASSQMGGTDTQYF. CDR3 bases: TGCGCCAGCAGCCAAATGGGAGGCACAGATACGCAGTATTTT.

This chain joins TRBV3-1 and TRBJ2-1; 8 bases match TRBD2. CDR1 and CDR2 (germline): LGHDT, YNNKEL (reference sequence). The CDR3 loop spans 16 amino acids. V lost 5 bases and J lost 7; bases outside the gene matches: 13. The CDR3 sequence: CASSFSPGLGGNEQFF. CDR3 nucleotides: TGTGCCAGCAGCTTTTCCCCGGGACTAGGGGGAAATGAGCAGTTCTTC.

This clonotype was counted ten times or more. V is TRBV24-1 and J is TRBJ2-7; 9 positions agree with TRBD1. V lost 6 bases and J lost 3; bases outside the gene matches: 8. This CDR3 has 15 residues. From germline, CDR1 is KGHDR and CDR2 SFDVKD. The CDR3 DNA is TGTGCCACCAGTTATCCGGGACAGGGATACTACGAGCAGTACTTC. It codes for CATSYPGQGYYEQYF.

This clonotype was seen more than once but under ten times. A much larger clonotype is one base distant, so this may be a read error. The CDR3 bases are TGTGCCAGCAGACCTTTTTGGGGGACCGGGGAGCTGTTTTTT. Translation: CASRPFWGTGELFF. V gene TRBV7-9 combines with J gene TRBJ2-2; either TRBD1 or TRBD2 may fit D (5 bases each). CDR1 is SEHNR, CDR2 FQNEAQ, per germline (reference sequence). Trimming took off 6 bases at V and 5 bases at J, with 13 bases between the two ends. CDR3 length: 14 amino acids.

This clonotype was counted ten times or more. The chain links TRBV10-2 to TRBJ1-2; maybe TRBD1 (5 bases). The germline V gene encodes CDR1 WSHSY and CDR2 SAAADI. There are 12 residues in the CDR3. V was pared by 10 bases and J by 3 bases, with 12 bases between. The CDR3 DNA reads TGCGCCACCAGCAGGGATGACTATGGCTACACCTTC. Protein product: CATSRDDYGYTF.

There are many counts of this clonotype. The rearrangement joins TRBV7-6 to TRBJ2-3; maybe TRBD2 (5 bases). The germline gives CDR1 SGHVS, CDR2 FNYEAQ. Trimming removed 0 bases at V and 2 bases at J, with 6 bases between. This CDR3 has 14 amino acids. CDR3 in DNA: TGTGCCAGCAGCTTAGCGGGAGTCACAGATACGCAGTATTTT. As protein: CASSLAGVTDTQYF.